This TCR beta chain is from a study of identical twins. TCRdb ran MiXCR on the 5' RACE reads and lists one entry per CDR3 protein. The repertoire has 400,000 to 550,000 distinct CDR3 sequences, 20% to 25% of them found once; the top ten carry 0.91%. Trimming cost V 4 bases and J 5 bases, with 2 bases left between them. The CDR3 consists of 10 residues. The germline V gene has CDR1 ENHRY and CDR2 SYGVKD. The data were also submitted as part of a second study, on T cells expressing NK-cell markers.

The V and J genes are TRBV10-3 and TRBJ2-5, with no clear D. This sequence originates from a woman aged 18-29 years in good health. Sequenced sample: CD4+ T cells sorted from blood. The CDR3 loop is CAISGETQYF. For the CDR3, the DNA is TGTGCCATCAGTGGTGAGACCCAGTACTTC.